This T cell receptor (beta chain) appears in the sequencing data of a study of cytomegalovirus exposure and HLA in healthy donors. The germline gives CDR1 SNHLY, CDR2 FYNNEI. V trimming: 5 bases; J trimming: 7 bases; junction bases outside the gene matches: 9. This CDR3 contains 15 residues. For this clone: Its antigen is undetermined.

Study-wide results and caveats: The classifier reportedly diagnosed cytomegalovirus status with high specificity and sensitivity. Prior analysis indicated that the majority of TCR beta V segments exhibited productivity approximately 87% or approximately 30% of the time. Among TCR beta chains of equal frequency, HLA-associated ones were more clonally expanded in a later analysis. The study listed about 150 cytomegalovirus-associated TCR beta chains.

In the PCR, 60 Vbeta and 13 Jbeta primers were used. This table comes from immunoSEQ multiplex PCR, and its TCRdb copy is limited to in-frame clones, with some not included. The repertoire holds tens of thousands of clones, with around three quarters as singletons. The sequence was collected from a woman aged 45-59 years in good health and CMV-seropositive. The chain joins TRBV2 to TRBJ2-1; 9 bases map to TRBD2. Input material: PBMCs. The CDR3 sequence: CASSPGTSPRNEQFF. CDR3 nucleotide sequence: TGTGCCAGCAGTCCCGGGACTAGCCCGAGGAATGAGCAGTTCTTC.